The clone carrying this TCR beta chain came up many times. cDNA synthesis used the whole RNA isolate, giving expressed TCRB sequences. Sequencing used immunoSEQ multiplex PCR; TCRdb keeps in-frame clones, though not all of them. This sample has under 450,000 clones; roughly 14% occur once, and the top ten carry about 0.04%. These data are taken from a study of beta chain features in type 1 diabetes. There are 12 residues in the CDR3. Trimming took 7 bases from V and 13 from J; bases not matched to a gene: 10. Germline CDR1 reads LNHDA; CDR2 reads SQIVND (reference sequence). One heparinised draw, averaging roughly 0.12 L, was taken per donor.

This TCR was sampled from a man aged 25-40 years in good health. Input material: naive CD4+ T cells from blood. The chain carries TRBV19 and TRBJ2-4; 7 bases map to TRBD1. In DNA form, the CDR3 reads TGTGCCAGTAACGACAGGGCACAGATGCAGTACTTC. It specifies CASNDRAQMQYF.